A single sample is the source of the 26 T cell receptor beta chains below, sequenced in a study of blood T cell repertoires in COVID-19. The assay was immunoSEQ multiplex PCR, and TCRdb's table has in-frame clones only and misses some. The sample carries some 220,000 clones, around three quarters recorded once. Sequenced sample: peripheral blood. The source of these receptors is a woman in her 70s with acute or convalescent COVID-19.

The chain combines TRBV6-2 or TRBV6-3 with TRBJ2-5; the match to TRBD2 covers 9 bases. After removal of 6 bases from V and 7 bases from J, the junction contained 6 bases not matched to a gene. This CDR3 is built from 13 residues. Germline CDR1 is MNHEY and CDR2 is SVGEGT. In nucleotides, the CDR3 is TGTGCCAGCAGCCTTAGCGGGGGACGGACCCAGTACTTC. Protein sequence: CASSLSGGRTQYF.

V gene TRBV9 combines with J gene TRBJ2-2, with no clear D. CDR1 and CDR2 (germline): SGDLS, YYNGEE. This CDR3 comprises 14 residues. Trimming left V 0 bases short and J 4 bases short, with 7 bases between. For the CDR3, the DNA is TGTGCCAGCAGCGTAGCGAGTACCACCGGGGAGCTGTTTTTT. Its translation is CASSVASTTGELFF.

This chain connects TRBV3-1 (or the pseudogene TRBV3-2) to TRBJ2-1; D is possibly TRBD2 (5 bases). This CDR3 has 15 residues. The ends were cut back, 4 bases at V and 7 bases at J, with 17 bases in the middle. Germline CDR1 is LGHDT and CDR2 is YNNKEL (reference sequence). As DNA, the CDR3 is TGTGCCAGCAGCCCGCCCCCCGCCCGCGGGAATGAGCAGTTCTTC. It encodes CASSPPPARGNEQFF.

V usage is TRBV5-1 and J usage is TRBJ1-4; maybe TRBD1 (6 bases). Germline V CDR1 and CDR2: SGHRS, YFSETQ. This CDR3 comprises 15 residues. V lost 3 bases to trimming and J lost 5 bases, with 14 bases between them. The CDR3 spells CASSSTGTMNEKLFF. The CDR3 DNA reads TGCGCCAGCAGCTCAACAGGGACGATGAATGAAAAACTGTTTTTT.

The genes are TRBV6-5 and TRBJ2-5; D remains unclear. Trimming shortened V by 2 bases and J by 0 bases, and 7 bases separated the two germline ends. This CDR3 contains 14 residues. The germline CDR1 and CDR2 sequences are MNHEY and SVGAGI. Written as DNA, the CDR3 is TGTGCCAGCAGTTACACCTACTACCAAGAGACCCAGTACTTC. Residues: CASSYTYYQETQYF.

The chain combines TRBV5-8 with TRBJ2-1, with D maybe TRBD1 (5 bases). The CDR3 length is 13 residues. Germline V gene data show CDR1 as SGHTS and CDR2 as YDEGEE. V was cut by 4 bases and J by 9 bases, with 14 bases left in between. In nucleotides, the CDR3 is TGTGCCAGCAGCCCAACCGATAGGGGTGAGCAGTTCTTC. Translation gives CASSPTDRGEQFF.

V gene TRBV5-8 combines with J gene TRBJ2-2; possible D gene TRBD1, 5 bases. The CDR3 runs to 16 residues. The V gene's germline CDR1 is SGHTS and CDR2 YDEGEE. Trimming removed 4 bases at V and 3 bases at J, with 16 bases between. CDR3 in amino acids: CASSIRDLGDTGELFF. CDR3 nucleotide sequence: TGTGCCAGCAGCATCAGGGATTTGGGTGACACCGGGGAGCTGTTTTTT.

V and J are TRBV7-2 and TRBJ2-7; 7 bases agree with TRBD1. Germline values: CDR1 SGHTA, CDR2 FQGNSA. Trimming took 5 bases from V and 0 from J; bases not matched to a gene: 7. The CDR3 is made up of 15 amino acids. CDR3 amino acids: CASSLRQGPSYEQYF. The CDR3 DNA sequence: TGTGCCAGCAGCCTTCGACAGGGCCCCTCCTACGAGCAGTACTTC.

The rearrangement links TRBV5-1 to TRBJ2-7; TRBD2 agrees at 9 bases. V lost 4 bases and J lost 7; bases outside the gene matches: 9. The CDR3 consists of 14 residues. Germline CDR1 and CDR2: SGHRS and YFSETQ. The CDR3 region is CASSPGLAMQEQYF. CDR3 DNA: TGCGCCAGCAGCCCTGGACTAGCGATGCAAGAGCAGTACTTC.

The chain recombines TRBV24-1 with TRBJ1-5; 7 bases fit TRBD1. Per the germline V gene, CDR1 is KGHDR and CDR2 is SFDVKD. This CDR3 comprises 14 residues. V shed 2 bases and J 10 bases; nucleotides not matched to a gene: 7. The CDR3 sequence: CATSDSGTVSPQHF. CDR3 sequence (DNA): TGTGCCACCAGTGATTCCGGGACAGTCAGCCCCCAGCATTTT.

This clone appeared a few times. In nucleotides, the CDR3 is TGTGCCAGTCTATTAGAGGGGGCCCTCGGAAACACCATATATTTT. Translating gives CASLLEGALGNTIYF. The chain joins TRBV19 to TRBJ1-3, with 7 bases lining up with TRBD1. Germline lookup yields CDR1 LNHDA and CDR2 SQIVND (reference sequence). V gave up 8 bases and J gave up 4 bases; unmatched junction bases: 11. The CDR3 runs 15 residues.

This rearrangement joins TRBV6-6 to TRBJ2-2, with TRBD1 identical over 8 bases. Germline V gene sequence: CDR1 MNHNY, CDR2 SVGAGI (reference sequence). The CDR3 has 15 amino acids. V shed 7 bases and J 3 bases; nucleotides not matched to a gene: 7. The CDR3 here is CASNSQGAYTGELFF. The CDR3 nucleotides are TGTGCCAGCAATTCCCAGGGGGCATACACCGGGGAGCTGTTTTTT.

The rearrangement uses TRBV5-4 and TRBJ2-5, with 11 positions matching TRBD2. This CDR3 is 14 amino acids long. The germline CDR1 and CDR2 sequences are SGHNT and YYREEE (reference sequence). V lost 6 bases, J lost 4 bases, and 5 bases stayed unmatched. The CDR3 sequence: CASKLAGAGETQYF. The CDR3 region has the DNA TGTGCCAGCAAACTAGCGGGGGCGGGAGAGACCCAGTACTTC.

This chain links TRBV7-2 with TRBJ2-3; possible D gene TRBD1, 5 bases. Germline CDR1 SGHTA, CDR2 FQGNSA. V was trimmed by 1 base and J by 7 bases, leaving 12 bases between them. The CDR3 is made up of 14 amino acids. The DNA of the CDR3 is TGTGCCAGCAGCTTAGGGTTGGGGCCAAATACGCAGTATTTT. Amino acid sequence: CASSLGLGPNTQYF.

Remarks on this clone: The identical CDR3 is also encoded by other nucleotide sequences in the sample. The chain couples TRBV24-1 to TRBJ2-7; TRBD1 matches at 10 bases. The germline V gene encodes CDR1 KGHDR and CDR2 SFDVKD. The V gene end was trimmed by 3 bases and the J gene end by 6 bases; junction bases not matched to a gene: 7. The length of the CDR3 is 15 residues. The CDR3 loop is CATSDPGQGTGEQYF. Written as DNA, the CDR3 is TGTGCCACCAGTGATCCGGGACAGGGGACGGGCGAGCAGTACTTC.

This chain joins TRBV5-1 and TRBJ2-7, with D possibly matching TRBD2 (6 bases). The CDR3 is made up of 14 amino acids. V was cut by 4 bases and J by 3 bases, with 14 bases left in between. The germline CDR1 and CDR2 sequences are SGHRS and YFSETQ. CDR3 in DNA: TGCGCCAGCAGCCCCAGGGACTTAGGCTACGAGCAGTACTTC. Translating it yields CASSPRDLGYEQYF.

The genes are TRBV21-1 and TRBJ1-5; the table gives TRBD1 as D, unverified against the DNA. TRBV21-1 is designated a pseudogene. This CDR3 is built from 19 residues. CDR3 nucleotides: TGTGCCAGCAGCAAATCCCTACAGGGGGCACACTATAGCAATCAGCCCCAGCATTTT. It is translated as CASSKSLQGAHYSNQPQHF.

This chain links TRBV5-5 with TRBJ2-3, with D unclear. The CDR3 spans 15 residues. V was clipped by 1 base and J by 0 bases, with 9 bases between them. Germline-derived CDR1 and CDR2 are SGHKS and YYEKEE (reference sequence). CDR3 sequence reads: CASSLYGSSTDTQYF. The CDR3 region has the DNA TGTGCCAGCAGCTTGTACGGTTCTAGCACAGATACGCAGTATTTT. The full variable domain, its missing parts supplied by reference TRBV5-5 and TRBJ2-3, is DAGVTQSPTHLIKTRGQQVTLRCSPISGHKSVSWYQQVLGQGPQFIFQYYEKEERGRGNFPDRFSARQFPNYSSELNVNALLLGDSALYLCASSLYGSSTDTQYFGPGTRLTVL.

This clone was recorded only once. This chain links TRBV6-4 with TRBJ2-3; the D gene is possibly TRBD2 (5 bases). Trimming stripped 2 bases from V and 3 bases from J, with 12 bases between. The length of the CDR3 is 15 residues. CDR1 is MRHNA, CDR2 SNTAGT, per germline. In nucleotides, the CDR3 is TGTGCCAGCAGTGACAGAGGGAAAGGGACAGATACGCAGTATTTT. This sequence encodes CASSDRGKGTDTQYF.

A few counts support this clone. The genes are TRBV12-3 or TRBV12-4 and TRBJ2-3, with 7 bases identical to TRBD1. Trimming removed 5 bases from V and 7 bases from J; junction bases left unmatched: 6. CDR3 length: 13 residues. CDR3 in amino acids: CASSLGGFNTQYF. The CDR3 DNA sequence: TGTGCCAGCAGTCTAGGGGGCTTCAATACGCAGTATTTT.

The rearrangement joins TRBV2 to TRBJ2-1; 9 nucleotides match TRBD1. The CDR3 length is 16 residues. V lost 6 bases and J lost 3; bases outside the gene matches: 9. Germline V gives CDR1 SNHLY, CDR2 FYNNEI. CDR3 protein: CASSPNTGGLYNEQFF. CDR3 coding DNA: TGTGCCAGCAGCCCCAACACAGGGGGCCTCTACAATGAGCAGTTCTTC.

This clone was counted only a few times. The V and J genes are TRBV7-2 and TRBJ2-7; D remains unclear. V lost 2 bases and J 2 bases, leaving 10 bases between the germline ends. CDR3 size: 14 residues. The V gene's germline CDR1 is SGHTA and CDR2 FQGNSA. CDR3 bases: TGTGCCAGCAGCTTACTTCCGGGTGCCTACGAGCAGTACTTC. Amino acids: CASSLLPGAYEQYF. The complete variable domain, with remaining parts taken from reference TRBV7-2 and TRBJ2-7, reads GAGVSQSPSNKVTEKGKDVELRCDPISGHTALYWYRQSLGQGLEFLIYFQGNSAPDKSGLPSDRFSAERTGGSVSTLTIQRTQQEDSAVYLCASSLLPGAYEQYFGPGTRLTVT.

This sequence joins TRBV2 and TRBJ1-6, with a possible D match to TRBD1 (6 bases). Germline CDR1 SNHLY, CDR2 FYNNEI. The length of the CDR3 is 15 residues. V lost 2 bases and J 8 bases, leaving 13 bases between the germline ends. The CDR3 DNA sequence: TGTGCCAGCAGTGAAAGAGGGGCAGGGGATTCACCCCTCCACTTT. It yields the protein CASSERGAGDSPLHF. Supplemented by reference TRBV2 and TRBJ1-6, the full variable domain reads EPEVTQTPSHQVTQMGQEVILRCVPISNHLYFYWYRQILGQKVEFLVSFYNNEISEKSEIFDDQFSVERPDGSNFTLKIRSTKLEDSAMYFCASSERGAGDSPLHFGNGTRLTVT.

The rearrangement joins TRBV5-1 to TRBJ2-5; 7 bases are a match to TRBD1. The germline CDR1 and CDR2 sequences are SGHRS and YFSETQ. Germline trimming cut 5 bases from V and 5 bases from J; bases unmatched to any gene: 15. The CDR3 extends over 16 amino acids. The CDR3 is CASSWQGVRDRETQYF. The CDR3 bases are TGCGCCAGCAGTTGGCAGGGGGTGAGAGATAGGGAGACCCAGTACTTC.

This chain uses TRBV11-2 with TRBJ1-2; maybe TRBD1 (6 bases). The V end lost 1 base, the J end lost 5 bases, and 8 bases lay between the germline ends. This CDR3 spans 13 amino acids. Germline V gives CDR1 SGHAT, CDR2 FQNNGV. The CDR3 DNA follows: TGTGCCAGCAGCTTAGGTAGGGGGTATGGCTACACCTTC. Amino acids: CASSLGRGYGYTF.

The rearrangement links TRBV5-5 to TRBJ1-5; D is perhaps TRBD1 (5 bases). This CDR3 region has 13 residues. Trimming pared 5 bases from V and 2 bases from J, leaving 8 bases between. CDR1 and CDR2 from the germline V gene are SGHKS and YYEKEE (reference sequence). CDR3 residues: CASRRGGNQPQHF. The DNA for the CDR3 is TGTGCCAGCAGACGGGGGGGCAATCAGCCCCAGCATTTT.